These 13 T cell receptor beta chains originate from one sample sequenced in a study of cytomegalovirus exposure and HLA in healthy donors. Primers: 60 Vbeta forward and 13 Jbeta reverse. Produced via immunoSEQ multiplex PCR; TCRdb's table is partial and in-frame only. The top ten hold 1.3% of the sample, which has roughly 180,000 clones, about 77% seen once. Source material: PBMCs. Source of these receptors: a man aged 25 to 40 in good health and CMV-seronegative.

A word on this clone: Different DNA sequences within this sample yield the same CDR3. This chain connects TRBV9 to TRBJ2-3; D is ambiguous. Germline V gene data show CDR1 as SGDLS and CDR2 as YYNGEE. V was trimmed by 2 bases and J by 1 base, leaving 5 bases between them. CDR3 length: 13 amino acids. CDR3 bases: TGTGCCAGCAGCGTCGAGGGCACAGATACGCAGTATTTT. Encoded protein: CASSVEGTDTQYF.

The V call is TRBV7-8, the J call TRBJ2-1; TRBD2 matches 7 bases. With 1 base clipped from V and 3 bases from J, the junction kept 12 bases outside the gene matches. Germline CDR1 and CDR2: SGHVS and FQNEAQ. The CDR3 consists of 18 residues. This CDR3 is CASSLVGRAHHFYNEQFF. The CDR3 DNA follows: TGTGCCAGCAGCTTAGTAGGGAGGGCACACCACTTCTACAATGAGCAGTTCTTC.

This clone was seen only a few times. The chain carries TRBV6-5 and TRBJ1-3, with D perhaps TRBD1 (6 bases). CDR1 is MNHEY and CDR2 is SVGAGI in the germline V gene. There are 14 residues in the CDR3. Trimming removed 6 bases at V and 1 base at J, with 10 bases between. The CDR3 is CASSLGTSGNTIYF. CDR3 in DNA: TGTGCCAGCAGCTTAGGGACATCTGGAAACACCATATATTTT.

The chain employs TRBV5-6 and TRBJ2-5; 8 bases fit TRBD2. CDR1 is SGHDT and CDR2 is YYEEEE in the germline V gene. The V gene end was trimmed by 4 bases and the J gene end by 5 bases; junction bases not matched to a gene: 7. The CDR3 length is 14 residues. The DNA for the CDR3 is TGTGCCAGCAGCGAGCGGGGGTTTACGGAGACCCAGTACTTC. This translates into CASSERGFTETQYF.

In its sample, this clone was seen a few times. The V gene is TRBV5-1, the J gene TRBJ2-1; 8 nucleotides align to TRBD2. J lost 5 bases, V lost 4 bases, and 11 bases had no gene match. Germline values: CDR1 SGHRS, CDR2 YFSETQ. The CDR3 runs to 16 residues. CDR3 in amino acids: CASSPSMSAGDNEQFF. The CDR3 DNA reads as TGCGCCAGCAGCCCATCCATGTCAGCGGGGGACAATGAGCAGTTCTTC.

This clone was counted only a few times. The V call is TRBV4-1, the J call TRBJ1-4; 7 bases align to TRBD1. From germline, CDR1 is MGHRA and CDR2 YSYEKL. CDR3 length: 13 amino acids. The V and J ends lost 3 bases and 7 bases, in that order; junction bases with no gene match: 2. CDR3 DNA sequence: TGCGCCAGCAGCCAGCAGGGGGGTGAAAAACTGTTTTTT. Protein product: CASSQQGGEKLFF.

The chain couples TRBV28 to TRBJ2-7; D is uncertain. Germline CDR1 MDHEN, CDR2 SYDVKM. The V gene lost 1 base and the J gene lost 1 base, with 8 bases spanning the gap. The CDR3 runs 14 residues. CDR3 region: CASSLFPGSYEQYF. The CDR3 bases are TGTGCCAGCAGTTTATTTCCAGGATCCTACGAGCAGTACTTC. The complete variable domain, with remaining parts taken from reference TRBV28 and TRBJ2-7, reads DVKVTQSSRYLVKRTGEKVFLECVQDMDHENMFWYRQDPGLGLRLIYFSYDVKMKEKGDIPEGYSVSREKKERFSLILESASTNQTSMYLCASSLFPGSYEQYFGPGTRLTVT.

The chain is built from TRBV30 and TRBJ2-1; weak D call: TRBD2 (6 bases). The V end was cut by 1 base, the J end by 9 bases, with 13 bases between. Germline V gene lookup returns CDR1 GTSNPN and CDR2 SVGIG (reference sequence). The CDR3 spans 13 residues. For the CDR3, the DNA is TGTGCCTGGAGTGGGCGGGAAAGCGGTGAGCAGTTCTTC. The encoded protein is CAWSGRESGEQFF.

The chain combines TRBV6-5 with TRBJ2-7, with D tentatively TRBD2 (6 bases). The CDR3 totals 14 residues. Germline lookup yields CDR1 MNHEY and CDR2 SVGAGI. Trimming stripped 5 bases from V and 1 base from J, with 12 bases between. This CDR3 reads CASSGGTASYEQYF. DNA of the CDR3: TGTGCCAGCAGTGGAGGGACGGCGTCCTACGAGCAGTACTTC.

The J gene is TRBJ2-7, the V gene TRBV11-2, with D perhaps matching TRBD1 (5 bases). Trimming pared 1 base from V and 7 bases from J, leaving 11 bases between. This CDR3 spans 13 amino acids. Germline assignment: CDR1 SGHAT and CDR2 FQNNGV. The CDR3 sequence is CASSLVQSGEQYF. The CDR3 nucleotides are TGTGCCAGCAGCTTAGTACAGTCAGGGGAGCAGTACTTC.

The chain combines TRBV6-5 with TRBJ1-6; the D is unclear. V was clipped by 6 bases and J by 11 bases, with 14 bases between them. Looked up from germline, CDR1 is MNHEY and CDR2 is SVGAGI. The CDR3 has 13 amino acids. In DNA form, the CDR3 reads TGTGCCAGCAGAGACCGCGGGAAAACACCCCTCCACTTT. Translating it yields CASRDRGKTPLHF.

A few counts support this clone. This rearrangement joins TRBV5-1 to TRBJ1-2, with 8 bases that match TRBD1. CDR3 length: 15 residues. J gave up 1 base and V 4 bases, and 6 bases lay outside the gene matches. Germline-derived CDR1 and CDR2 are SGHRS and YFSETQ. Here the CDR3 reads CASSPGQVFNYGYTF. Here the CDR3 DNA reads TGCGCCAGCAGCCCGGGACAGGTCTTTAACTATGGCTACACCTTC. The full variable domain, completed using reference TRBV5-1 and TRBJ1-2, is KAGVTQTPRYLIKTRGQQVTLSCSPISGHRSVSWYQQTPGQGLQFLFEYFSETQRNKGNFPGRFSGRQFSNSRSEMNVSTLELGDSALYLCASSPGQVFNYGYTFGSGTRLTVV.

This chain links TRBV19 with TRBJ2-7, with TRBD1 identical over 9 bases. The CDR3 has 14 residues. Germline assignment: CDR1 LNHDA and CDR2 SQIVND (reference sequence). Losses at the gene ends were 9 bases for V and 2 bases for J; bases not matched to a gene: 8. The DNA for the CDR3 is TGTGCCAGGAGGGGACAGGGTGTTGCCTACGAGCAGTACTTC. Its translation: CARRGQGVAYEQYF.